This T cell receptor (beta chain) was captured in a study of T cells in Graves' hyperthyroidism and ophthalmopathy (dated by TCRdb to between 2017 and 2020). About the full investigation: Peripheral blood was collected at initial diagnosis, before any treatment. After blood sampling, hyperthyroidism patients were treated with methimazole at a starting dose of 30 mg daily, and ophthalmopathy patients were treated with high-dose intravenous methylprednisolone. Thyroid tissue and blood T-cell repertoires from more than 5 Graves' hyperthyroidism patients were also compared in the study. To identify TCR V-J signatures that set the groups apart, the researchers used a discovery cohort of 95 to 100 patients, made up of 40 to 45 with Graves' ophthalmopathy and 57 with stable Graves' hyperthyroidism. According to the paper, TCR Vbeta CDR3 sequencing was carried out on more than 120 peripheral blood samples, which came from 40 to 45 ophthalmopathy, around 74 hyperthyroidism and approximately 17 progressor patients. Prospective prediction of ophthalmopathy was tested in an independent validation cohort consisting of fewer than 20 hyperthyroidism patients and around 17 patients who later progressed to ophthalmopathy. The roughly 94 discovery patients were randomly split 7:3 into training and test sets.

Study-wide findings and limitations: During validation, the model predicted progression to ophthalmopathy a median of around six months ahead of onset, with around 65% sensitivity and under 85% specificity. Sample size was not statistically predetermined, and investigators were not blinded to group allocation. Blood samples also contained most of the expanded thyroid clonotypes (frequency above 0.001), which suggests that blood repertoires may reflect thyroid immune responses. A model built on a 13 V-J signature distinguished ophthalmopathy from stable hyperthyroidism, reaching roughly 88% sensitivity and about 81% specificity in cross-validation and 80%/75% in testing.

CDR1 is given as SGHTA and CDR2 as FQGNSA, both from the germline V gene. The cysteine opens and the phenylalanine closes a CDR3 of 16 amino acids. Of all the DNA, just the CDR3 is kept, 48 bases in frame from base 1. At the junction V is shortened by 5 bases and J by 2 bases; bases outside the gene matches: 7. A patient counted as having stable Graves' hyperthyroidism if no progression to ophthalmopathy occurred over 18 months of follow-up. Hyperthyroidism patients were aged 18 to 65 years and newly diagnosed, with disease duration of less than 2 months. The study excluded patients with uncontrolled infections, other autoimmune diseases, pregnancy or lactation. Diagnoses were based on clinical symptoms, serum thyroxine and TRAb, thyroid ultrasound and orbital computed tomography. PBMCs were isolated from 8 to 10 ml of fresh peripheral blood by Ficoll-Paque density gradient centrifugation. Total RNA was extracted with Trizol reagent, and quality was checked on an Agilent 2100 Bioanalyzer.

The TCR beta CDR3 regions were amplified from the RNA transcripts. For the first round of RT-PCR on the TCR CDR3, the HTBI primer set was used together with the Qiagen OneStep RT-PCR kit. Libraries were constructed in a second round of multiplex PCR, after which size selection and purification were performed. Libraries were sequenced paired-end with 100 bp reads on an Illumina HiSeq2000. The study's processing was this. SOAPnuke was used to process the raw data, removing reads that contained adapters or uncalled bases, had a mean Phred below 15, or lacked an exact match to the constant primer or identifier. COPE v1.2.5 was used to merge high-quality paired reads, and clonotypes were defined as unique nucleotide sequences. MiTCR v1.1 was used to align the clonotypes against IMGT TRBV, TRBD and TRBJ reference segments. The analysis was restricted to V-J combinations with a frequency above 0.0001, which together covered 99.2% of the repertoires. The TCS score was defined as the ratio of F50 (clonal expansion) to E x V (chaos), calculated using BLOSUM62-based TCRdist between CDR3 peptides within each V-J. Welch's t-statistics and random forest reduced around 510 V-J features to roughly 13, which were used in a naive Bayes classifier (R e1071). The public reads were run again by TCRdb, first through fastp at Q25 and then through MiXCR, and only productive beta chains were kept. Under each unique CDR3 protein, matching rows form one entry showing the most common genes and DNA. The V and J calls shown here were made by TCRdb, not taken from the authors' results. Present in this sample are more than 300,000 distinct CDR3 sequences, less than 15% of which were seen just once. Less than 10% of the sample is taken by the ten largest.

This clonotype was recorded many times. Its antigen is currently not known. One base away there is no much larger clone; base qualities are not given. The rearrangement combines TRBV7-2 with TRBJ1-5; 9 nucleotides in the junction match TRBD1. This clonotype was obtained from a woman under 30 with Graves' hyperthyroidism. Sequencing was carried out using blood. At the DNA level, the sequence is TGTGCCAGCAGCCTACAGGGGGCTCAGGGCAATCAGCCCCAGCATTTT. It translates to CASSLQGAQGNQPQHF.